This T cell receptor beta chain was captured by sequencing in a study of radiation and T cells in renal cell carcinoma. Generated by immunoSEQ multiplex PCR, the TCRdb table keeps only in-frame clones and is missing some. The sample comprises 100,000 to 150,000 clones, 81% of which are singletons, and 5.8% rests with the top ten. Trimming cost V 7 bases and J 1 base, with 16 bases left between them. Germline V gives CDR1 MNHNY, CDR2 SVGAGI (reference sequence). The CDR3 runs 15 residues. Described time point: blood 2 weeks post-SBRT. Treatment here: 15 Gy SBRT to primary tumor, nephrectomy 4 weeks later.

This chain joins TRBV6-6 and TRBJ1-1; tentative D call: TRBD1 (6 bases). This TCR was sampled from a man aged 50 to 59 with renal cell carcinoma. Sequencing was performed on blood, taken from a patient whose treatment included radiotherapy and nephrectomy. DNA of the CDR3: TGTGCCAGCACACCGACAGGCCCCCAGAACACTGAAGCTTTCTTT. This encodes CASTPTGPQNTEAFF.